The source of this T cell receptor beta chain is a study of T cells expressing NK-cell markers. Synthesis of TCR beta cDNA relied on 5'RACE template switching carrying UMIs. Using the 5' RACE reads, TCRdb records one entry per CDR3 protein without DNA. Found here are roughly 23,000 distinct CDR3 sequences; the top ten clones hold roughly 58%. The CDR3 extends over 15 amino acids. Germline assignment: CDR1 MNHNS and CDR2 SASEGT. This receptor was obtained from a man aged 18-75 years in good health. J is TRBJ1-3 and V is TRBV6-1. The sequenced material came from blood T cells: a sorted CD56 or NKG2C T cell subset, CD4+ or CD8+ T cells, or bulk PBMC T cells (not recorded which). The chain's CDR3 is CASGKVADSGNTIYF.